These 24 T cell receptor beta chains came from one sample sequenced in a study of blood T cell repertoires in COVID-19 (dated by TCRdb to the early 2020s). Receptor amplification or capture employed the immunoSEQ multiplex PCR assay. The immuneACCESS repertoire file appears here via TCRdb, limited to in-frame rearrangements. These files lack a portion of the clones; in checked studies, under half of the deficit traces to unresolved V genes, and the cause of the others is not known. Counted in this sample were some 220,000 clones; around 80% of them appeared once. The top ten clonotypes cover roughly 1.3% of the sample. The source material was peripheral blood. These receptors all stem from a woman aged 25 to 39 with COVID-19, enrolled during active disease.

This clone appeared a few times. The chain couples TRBV4-3 to TRBJ2-7; D is ambiguous. The CDR3 spans 14 residues. Between the trimmed V and J ends, which lost 2 bases and 1 base, there was a span of 9 bases. Germline V gene lookup returns CDR1 LGHNA and CDR2 YSLEER. CDR3 sequence: CASSQNPGSYEQYF. CDR3 sequence (DNA): TGCGCCAGCAGCCAAAATCCCGGGTCCTACGAGCAGTACTTC.

This clone was detected only once. The chain joins TRBV27 to TRBJ2-7; tentatively, D is TRBD1 (6 bases). The V end lost 5 bases, the J end lost 5 bases, and 10 bases lay between the germline ends. The length of the CDR3 is 12 residues. Germline V gene data show CDR1 as MNHEY and CDR2 as SMNVEV (reference sequence). For the CDR3, the DNA is TGTGCCAGCAGTACCCGACAGGACGAGCAGTACTTC. It codes for CASSTRQDEQYF.

The chain uses TRBV11-2 and TRBJ2-7; 12 bases are shared with TRBD2. The CDR3 has 16 residues. V shed 0 bases and J 1 base; nucleotides not matched to a gene: 1. Germline values: CDR1 SGHAT, CDR2 FQNNGV. CDR3 region: CASSLEGLAGSYEQYF. CDR3 bases: TGTGCCAGCAGCTTAGAGGGACTAGCGGGTTCCTACGAGCAGTACTTC.

This chain connects TRBV5-1 to TRBJ1-2; 8 bases match TRBD1. The ends lost 4 bases at V and 5 bases at J; junction bases unmatched: 13. This CDR3 has 16 residues. Germline CDR1 is SGHRS and CDR2 is YFSETQ. The CDR3 loop reads CASSLKPPQGEYGYTF. The CDR3 DNA is TGCGCCAGCAGCCTGAAGCCTCCACAGGGGGAGTATGGCTACACCTTC.

The rearrangement joins TRBV28 to TRBJ1-2; a weak D match, TRBD1 (5 bases). Germline CDR1 reads MDHEN; CDR2 reads SYDVKM. The CDR3 has 12 amino acids. The V gene lost 6 bases and the J gene lost 7 bases, with 12 bases spanning the gap. The DNA of the CDR3 is TGTGCCAGCAGCACGCAGGGAGGTGGCTACACCTTC. It yields the protein CASSTQGGGYTF.

The rearrangement uses TRBV29-1 and TRBJ2-7; 10 positions agree with TRBD1. J gave up 5 bases and V 5 bases, and 9 bases lay outside the gene matches. This CDR3 has 14 residues. CDR1 SQVTM and CDR2 ANQGSEA come from the germline V gene. This chain's CDR3 is CSVNGQGVSDEQYF. CDR3 coding DNA: TGCAGCGTTAACGGACAGGGGGTTTCAGACGAGCAGTACTTC.

The CDR3 nucleotides read TGTGCCAGCAGACGCGGGACTCCCTACGAGCAGTACTTC. Its translation is CASRRGTPYEQYF. This rearrangement joins TRBV6-5 to TRBJ2-7; perhaps TRBD2 as D (6 bases). Per the germline V gene, CDR1 is MNHEY and CDR2 is SVGAGI. V dropped 6 bases and J dropped 2 bases, with 11 bases sitting between them. The CDR3 is made up of 13 amino acids.

This clone has only one observation. The genes are TRBV7-9 and TRBJ1-2, with 9 nucleotides matching TRBD1. The CDR3 is 15 amino acids. Germline V CDR1 and CDR2: SEHNR, FQNEAQ (reference sequence). J lost 8 bases, V lost 4 bases, and 11 bases had no gene match. CDR3 residues: CASSSALGTGYGYTF. In DNA form, the CDR3 reads TGTGCCAGCAGCTCCGCCCTCGGGACAGGGTACGGCTACACCTTC.

The V gene is TRBV5-4, the J gene TRBJ1-1; TRBD1 might be the D (5 bases). This CDR3 has 13 amino acids. Trimming removed 4 bases at V and 1 base at J, with 8 bases between. Per germline, CDR1 SGHNT and CDR2 YYREEE (reference sequence). This CDR3 is CASSRGWNTEAFF. The CDR3 DNA reads TGTGCCAGCAGCCGGGGGTGGAACACTGAAGCTTTCTTT.

The gene calls are TRBV7-9 and TRBJ1-3; 7 positions agree with TRBD1. Unmatched junction bases numbered 3, after V lost 10 bases and J lost 3 bases. Germline V lookup: CDR1 SEHNR, CDR2 FQNEAQ (reference sequence). The CDR3 extends over 12 amino acids. CDR3 protein: CANQGVGNTIYF. The CDR3, as DNA: TGTGCCAACCAGGGGGTTGGAAACACCATATATTTT.

The gene calls are TRBV6-5 and TRBJ1-5; 7 positions agree with TRBD1. V lost 7 bases to trimming and J lost 1 base; unmatched junction nucleotides: 7. The CDR3 extends over 15 amino acids. The germline CDR1 and CDR2 sequences are MNHEY and SVGAGI. CDR3: CASTPLQGSNQPQHF. Written as DNA, the CDR3 is TGTGCCAGCACACCCCTACAGGGGAGCAATCAGCCCCAGCATTTT.

This chain links TRBV19 with TRBJ1-1; 10 positions agree with TRBD1. Germline-derived CDR1 and CDR2 are LNHDA and SQIVND (reference sequence). V lost 5 bases, J lost 5 bases, and 5 bases stayed unmatched. The CDR3 contains 14 residues. CDR3 DNA: TGTGCCAGTAGTGGACAGGGGGGGCAAACTGAAGCTTTCTTT. Encoded protein: CASSGQGGQTEAFF.

The chain carries TRBV3-1 (or the pseudogene TRBV3-2) and TRBJ2-2; no definite D call. CDR3 length: 12 amino acids. The germline V gene encodes CDR1 LGHDT and CDR2 YNNKEL (reference sequence). V lost 0 bases and J lost 7, with 3 bases in between. The CDR3 here is CASSQDHGELFF. The CDR3 nucleotides read TGTGCCAGCAGCCAAGATCACGGGGAGCTGTTTTTT.

The chain links TRBV7-2 to TRBJ2-1; 10 bases line up with TRBD2. With V trimmed by 1 base and J by 0 bases, 9 bases remained unmatched. Germline CDR1 SGHTA, CDR2 FQGNSA. This CDR3 has 19 residues. The CDR3 loop reads CASSLEFPSGGLSYNEQFF. The CDR3 coding sequence is TGTGCCAGCAGCTTAGAATTTCCTAGCGGGGGCCTCTCCTACAATGAGCAGTTCTTC.

The rearrangement links TRBV4-3 to TRBJ2-3, with 7 bases aligning to TRBD2. The CDR3 consists of 15 residues. Trimming removed 0 bases from V and 5 bases from J; junction bases left unmatched: 5. The V gene's germline CDR1 is LGHNA and CDR2 YSLEER. The CDR3 is CASSQDREGKDTQYF. DNA for the CDR3: TGCGCCAGCAGCCAAGACAGGGAGGGGAAAGATACGCAGTATTTT.

This rearrangement joins TRBV18 to TRBJ2-2; 9 nucleotides match TRBD2. Germline CDR1 is KGHSH and CDR2 is LQKENI. V gave up 6 bases and J gave up 3 bases; unmatched junction bases: 11. The CDR3 contains 17 residues. In nucleotides, the CDR3 is TGTGCCAGCTCCCCCCGGGTACTAGCGGGCCACACCGGGGAGCTGTTTTTT. Protein: CASSPRVLAGHTGELFF. Drawing the rest from reference TRBV18 and TRBJ2-2, the complete variable domain is NAGVMQNPRHLVRRRGQEARLRCSPMKGHSHVYWYRQLPEEGLKFMVYLQKENIIDESGMPKERFSAEFPKEGPSILRIQQVVRGDSAAYFCASSPRVLAGHTGELFFGEGSRLTVL.

The chain couples TRBV3-1 (or the pseudogene TRBV3-2) to TRBJ2-3; 12 nucleotides match TRBD2. Germline V CDR1 and CDR2: LGHDT, YNNKEL (reference sequence). The CDR3 loop spans 16 amino acids. After removal of 6 bases from V and 1 base from J, the junction contained 5 bases not matched to a gene. The CDR3 reads CASSQRLAGGTDTQYF. CDR3 DNA: TGTGCCAGCAGTCAGAGACTAGCGGGGGGCACAGATACGCAGTATTTT.

DNA for the CDR3: TGCGCCAGCAGCTTGGTAGAGGGCAGGAAGACCCAGTACTTC. Protein: CASSLVEGRKTQYF. This chain joins TRBV5-1 and TRBJ2-5, with D tentatively TRBD2 (5 bases). The CDR3 extends over 14 amino acids. With 0 bases removed from V and 6 bases from J, the gap between germline ends came to 12 bases. The germline V gene encodes CDR1 SGHRS and CDR2 YFSETQ.

This clone has just one count. This chain joins TRBV9 and TRBJ2-7, with D perhaps matching TRBD1 (5 bases). V was shortened by 0 bases and J by 6 bases, with 19 bases between the two germline ends. Germline V gene data show CDR1 as SGDLS and CDR2 as YYNGEE. The CDR3 extends over 16 amino acids. CDR3 DNA sequence: TGTGCCAGCAGCGTAGGGGCAGGGTCCGCTCCAGGCGAGCAGTACTTC. Its translation is CASSVGAGSAPGEQYF.

This rearrangement joins TRBV19 to TRBJ2-7; D perhaps matches TRBD1 (6 bases). Per the germline V gene, CDR1 is LNHDA and CDR2 is SQIVND (reference sequence). CDR3 length equals 14 residues. V was shortened by 2 bases and J by 3 bases, with 11 bases between the two germline ends. The chain's CDR3 is CASSITGTFYEQYF. CDR3 DNA: TGTGCCAGTAGTATAACCGGGACATTCTACGAGCAGTACTTC. The full variable domain, rest sourced from reference TRBV19 and TRBJ2-7, is DGGITQSPKYLFRKEGQNVTLSCEQNLNHDAMYWYRQDPGQGLRLIYYSQIVNDFQKGDIAEGYSVSREKKESFPLTVTSAQKNPTAFYLCASSITGTFYEQYFGPGTRLTVT.

V is TRBV6-1 and J is TRBJ2-1, with TRBD2 matching over 11 bases. The CDR3 runs 20 residues. CDR1 is MNHNS, CDR2 SASEGT, per germline. V dropped 4 bases and J dropped 0; count of bases not matched to a gene: 14. In DNA, the CDR3 is TGTGCCAGCAGTGGGATTAGCGGGAGGGCCGCCCAGAGCTCCTACAATGAGCAGTTCTTC. It codes for CASSGISGRAAQSSYNEQFF.

The chain employs TRBV5-1 and TRBJ2-2; unclear D gene. The germline V gene has CDR1 SGHRS and CDR2 YFSETQ. This CDR3 spans 15 amino acids. Trimming took 1 base from V and 1 from J, leaving 8 bases between them. CDR3 sequence reads: CASSLTRQNTGELFF. Written as DNA, the CDR3 is TGCGCCAGCAGCTTGACCCGACAGAACACCGGGGAGCTGTTTTTT.

This clone was seen once. This sequence joins TRBV7-2 and TRBJ1-3; D is ambiguous. CDR1 and CDR2 (germline): SGHTA, FQGNSA. Trimming took off 0 bases at V and 0 bases at J, with 6 bases between the two ends. The CDR3 runs 15 residues. The CDR3, as DNA: TGTGCCAGCAGCTTAGCAGCCAACTCTGGAAACACCATATATTTT. This sequence encodes CASSLAANSGNTIYF.

This clone was seen many times. The chain couples TRBV7-2 to TRBJ2-2, with D unclear. Germline V gene sequence: CDR1 SGHTA, CDR2 FQGNSA. The CDR3 runs 15 residues. The ends were cut back, 2 bases at V and 2 bases at J, with 9 bases in the middle. The CDR3 reads CASSLNSFNTGELFF. CDR3 bases: TGTGCCAGCAGCTTAAATTCCTTTAACACCGGGGAGCTGTTTTTT. The whole variable domain, filled in from reference TRBV7-2 and TRBJ2-2, reads GAGVSQSPSNKVTEKGKDVELRCDPISGHTALYWYRQSLGQGLEFLIYFQGNSAPDKSGLPSDRFSAERTGGSVSTLTIQRTQQEDSAVYLCASSLNSFNTGELFFGEGSRLTVL.